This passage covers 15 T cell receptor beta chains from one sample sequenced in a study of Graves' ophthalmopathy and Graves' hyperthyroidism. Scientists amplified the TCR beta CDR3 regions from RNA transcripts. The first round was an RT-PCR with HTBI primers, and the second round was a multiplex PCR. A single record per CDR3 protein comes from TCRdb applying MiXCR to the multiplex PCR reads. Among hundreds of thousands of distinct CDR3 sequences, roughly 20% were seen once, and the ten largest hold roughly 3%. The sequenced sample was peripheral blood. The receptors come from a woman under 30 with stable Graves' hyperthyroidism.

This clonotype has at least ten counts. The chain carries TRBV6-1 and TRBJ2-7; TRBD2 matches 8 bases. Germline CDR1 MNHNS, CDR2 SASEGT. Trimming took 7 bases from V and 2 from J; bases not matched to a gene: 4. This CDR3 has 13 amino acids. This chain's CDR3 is CASTAGGTYEQYF. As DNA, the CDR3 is TGTGCCAGCACCGCGGGAGGAACCTACGAGCAGTACTTC.

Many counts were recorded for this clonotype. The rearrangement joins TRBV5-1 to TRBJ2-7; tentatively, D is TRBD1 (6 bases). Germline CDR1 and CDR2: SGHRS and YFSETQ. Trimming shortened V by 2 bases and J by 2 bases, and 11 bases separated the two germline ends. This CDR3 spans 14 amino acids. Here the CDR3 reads CASSLQGETYEQYF. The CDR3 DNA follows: TGCGCCAGCAGCTTACAGGGCGAAACCTACGAGCAGTACTTC.

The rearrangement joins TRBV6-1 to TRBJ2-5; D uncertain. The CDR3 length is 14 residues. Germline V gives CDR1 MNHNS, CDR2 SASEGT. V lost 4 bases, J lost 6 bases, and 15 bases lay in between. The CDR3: CASSGLETRKTQYF. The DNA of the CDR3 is TGTGCCAGCAGTGGCCTGGAAACGAGGAAGACCCAGTACTTC.

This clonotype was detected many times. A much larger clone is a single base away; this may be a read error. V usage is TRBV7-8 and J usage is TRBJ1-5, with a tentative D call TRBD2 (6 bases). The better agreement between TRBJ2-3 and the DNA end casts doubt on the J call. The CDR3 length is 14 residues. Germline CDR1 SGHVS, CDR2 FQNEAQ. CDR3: CASSTRRGNQPQYF. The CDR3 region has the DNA TGTGCCAGCAGCACAAGACGGGGGAATCAGCCCCAGTATTTT.

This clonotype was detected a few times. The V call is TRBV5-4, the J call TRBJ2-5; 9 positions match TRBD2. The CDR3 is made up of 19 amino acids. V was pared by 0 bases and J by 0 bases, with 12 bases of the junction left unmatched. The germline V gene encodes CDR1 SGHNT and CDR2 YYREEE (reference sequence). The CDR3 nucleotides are TGTGCCAGCAGCTTGGCCGGTGGCCTAGCGGGGACCTACCAAGAGACCCAGTACTTC. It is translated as CASSLAGGLAGTYQETQYF.

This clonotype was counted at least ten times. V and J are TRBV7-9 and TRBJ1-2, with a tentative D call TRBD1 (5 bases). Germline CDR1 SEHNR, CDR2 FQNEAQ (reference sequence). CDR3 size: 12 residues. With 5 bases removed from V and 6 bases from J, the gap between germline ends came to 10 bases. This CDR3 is CASSPQGDGYTF. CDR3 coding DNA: TGTGCCAGCAGCCCACAAGGGGATGGCTACACCTTC. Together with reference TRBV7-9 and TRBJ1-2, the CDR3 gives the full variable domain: DTGVSQNPRHKITKRGQNVTFRCDPISEHNRLYWYRQTLGQGPEFLTYFQNEAQLEKSRLLSDRFSAERPKGSFSTLEIQRTEQGDSAMYLCASSPQGDGYTFGSGTRLTVV.

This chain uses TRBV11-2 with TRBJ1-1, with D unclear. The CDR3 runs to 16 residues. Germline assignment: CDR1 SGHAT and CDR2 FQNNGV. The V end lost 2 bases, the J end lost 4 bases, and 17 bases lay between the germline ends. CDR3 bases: TGTGCCAGCAGCTTAATAGACATTTCCCGCGGCACTGAAGCTTTCTTT. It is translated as CASSLIDISRGTEAFF.

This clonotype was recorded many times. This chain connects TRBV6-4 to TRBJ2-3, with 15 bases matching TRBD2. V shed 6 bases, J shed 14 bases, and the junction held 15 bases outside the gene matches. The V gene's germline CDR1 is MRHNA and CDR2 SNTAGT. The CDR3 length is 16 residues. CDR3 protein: CASSPGLAGGPGLAYF. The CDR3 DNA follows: TGTGCCAGCAGCCCCGGACTAGCGGGAGGGCCAGGGTTGGCGTATTTT.

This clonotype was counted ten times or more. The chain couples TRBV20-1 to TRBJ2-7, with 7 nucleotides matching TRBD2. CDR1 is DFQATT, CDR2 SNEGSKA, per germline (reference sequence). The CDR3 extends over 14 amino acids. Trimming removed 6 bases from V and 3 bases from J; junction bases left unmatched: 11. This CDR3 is CSAQLAERSYEQYF. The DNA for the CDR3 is TGCAGTGCGCAGCTAGCGGAGAGAAGCTACGAGCAGTACTTC.

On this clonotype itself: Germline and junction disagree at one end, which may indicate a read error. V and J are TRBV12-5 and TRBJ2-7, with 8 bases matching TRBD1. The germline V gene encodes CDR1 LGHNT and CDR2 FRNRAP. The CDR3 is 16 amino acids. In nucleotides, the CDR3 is TGTGCTAGTGCTTTGGACGTAGGGACAGGAGTCTACGAGCAGTACTTC. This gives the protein CASALDVGTGVYEQYF.

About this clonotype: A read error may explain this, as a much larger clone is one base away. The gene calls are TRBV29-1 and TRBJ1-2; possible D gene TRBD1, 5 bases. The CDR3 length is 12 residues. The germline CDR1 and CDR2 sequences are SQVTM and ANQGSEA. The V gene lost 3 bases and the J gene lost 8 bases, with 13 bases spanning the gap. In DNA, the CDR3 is TGCAGCGTTGACCCAGGGTACGGCGGCTACACCTTC. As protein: CSVDPGYGGYTF.

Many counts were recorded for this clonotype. The CDR3 loop reads CASSIKTGGYSPLHF. Here the CDR3 DNA reads TGTGCCAGCAGCATCAAGACAGGGGGCTATTCACCCCTCCACTTT. The V gene is TRBV7-2, the J gene TRBJ1-6, with 10 bases that match TRBD1. The CDR3 covers 15 residues. CDR1 is SGHTA, CDR2 FQGNSA, per germline. Trimming cost V 5 bases and J 8 bases; bases outside gene matches: 6.

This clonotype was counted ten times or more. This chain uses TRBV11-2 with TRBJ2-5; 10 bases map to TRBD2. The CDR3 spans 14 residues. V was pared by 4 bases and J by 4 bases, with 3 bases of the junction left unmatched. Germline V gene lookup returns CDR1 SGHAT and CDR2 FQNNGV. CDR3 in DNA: TGTGCCAGCAGCTCCCGGACTAGCGGAGAGACCCAGTACTTC. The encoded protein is CASSSRTSGETQYF.

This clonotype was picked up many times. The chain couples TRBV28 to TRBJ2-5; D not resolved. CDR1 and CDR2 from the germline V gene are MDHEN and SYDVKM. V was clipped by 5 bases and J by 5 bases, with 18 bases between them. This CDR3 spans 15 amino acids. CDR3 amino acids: CASSPDMTARETQYF. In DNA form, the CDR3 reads TGTGCCAGCAGTCCGGATATGACCGCTAGGGAGACCCAGTACTTC.

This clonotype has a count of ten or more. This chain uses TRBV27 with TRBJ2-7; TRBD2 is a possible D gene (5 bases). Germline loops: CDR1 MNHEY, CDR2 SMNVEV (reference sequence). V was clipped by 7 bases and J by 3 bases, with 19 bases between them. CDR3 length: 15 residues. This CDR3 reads CASNPRGRNYYEQYF. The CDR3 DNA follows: TGTGCCAGCAACCCACGCGGGCGAAACTACTACGAGCAGTACTTC.